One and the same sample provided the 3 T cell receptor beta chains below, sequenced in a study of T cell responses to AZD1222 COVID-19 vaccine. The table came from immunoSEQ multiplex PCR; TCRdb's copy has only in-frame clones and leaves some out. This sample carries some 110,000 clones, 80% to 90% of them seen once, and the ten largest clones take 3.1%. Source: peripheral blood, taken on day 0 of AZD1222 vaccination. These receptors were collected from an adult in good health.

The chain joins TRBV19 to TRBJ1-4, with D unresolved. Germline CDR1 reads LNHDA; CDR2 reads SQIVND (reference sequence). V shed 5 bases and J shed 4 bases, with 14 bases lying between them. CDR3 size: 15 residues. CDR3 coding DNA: TGTGCCAGTAGTCTGGGAGGCAGCTTTAATGAAAAACTGTTTTTT. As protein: CASSLGGSFNEKLFF.

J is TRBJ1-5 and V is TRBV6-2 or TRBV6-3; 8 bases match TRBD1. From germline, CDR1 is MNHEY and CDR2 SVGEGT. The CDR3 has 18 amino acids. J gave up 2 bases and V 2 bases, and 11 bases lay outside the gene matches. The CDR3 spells CASSYGPGGQIGNQPQHF. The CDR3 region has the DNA TGTGCCAGCAGTTACGGGCCAGGGGGCCAAATAGGCAATCAGCCCCAGCATTTT.

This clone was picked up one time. The CDR3 DNA reads as TGTGCCATCAGTGATAGGCCCGGGGGGGGAGCTGGAAACACCATATATTTT. It specifies CAISDRPGGGAGNTIYF. This chain joins TRBV10-3 and TRBJ1-3; a possible D gene is TRBD1 (5 bases). The germline V gene has CDR1 ENHRY and CDR2 SYGVKD. Trimming took 3 bases from V and 2 from J, leaving 17 bases between them. The CDR3 extends over 17 amino acids.